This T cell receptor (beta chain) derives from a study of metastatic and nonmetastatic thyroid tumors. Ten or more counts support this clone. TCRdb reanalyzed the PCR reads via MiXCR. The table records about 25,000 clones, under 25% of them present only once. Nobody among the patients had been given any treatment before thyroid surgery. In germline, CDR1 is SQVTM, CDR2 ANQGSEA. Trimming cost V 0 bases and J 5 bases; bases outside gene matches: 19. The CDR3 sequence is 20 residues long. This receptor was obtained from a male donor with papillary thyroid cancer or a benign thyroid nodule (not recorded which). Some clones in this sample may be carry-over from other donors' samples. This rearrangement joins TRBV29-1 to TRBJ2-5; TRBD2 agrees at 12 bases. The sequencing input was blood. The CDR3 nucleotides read TGCAGCGTTGAAGATTTGACTAGCGGGAGTGCTTATTTAGCACGGGAGACCCAGTACTTC. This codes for CSVEDLTSGSAYLARETQYF. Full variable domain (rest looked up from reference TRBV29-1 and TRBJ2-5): SAVISQKPSRDICQRGTSLTIQCQVDSQVTMMFWYRQQPGQSLTLIATANQGSEATYESGFVIDKFPISRPNLTFSTLTVSNMSPEDSSIYLCSVEDLTSGSAYLARETQYFGPGTRLLVL.